This T cell receptor beta chain was retrieved from a study of shared T cell receptors in the human thymus. Only in-frame clones appear in the TCRdb table, and some are missing; sequencing was by immunoSEQ multiplex PCR. The data show 600,000 to 900,000 clones, 70% to 90% seen once. In regard to this clone: At one of its ends the junction is not consistent with the germline gene, which may arise from a read error.

Germline V gene sequence: CDR1 MNHEY, CDR2 SMNVEV (reference sequence). This CDR3 is built from 15 residues. These data also formed part of another study, on human thymus T cells. Per that paper: Donors were healthy Finnish infants having corrective surgery for congenital heart defects. Corrective cardiac surgery supplied the resected thymus tissue. Blood and thymic repertoires both appeared biased in V and J gene usage.

Sequences were obtained from thymocytes. The chain employs TRBV27 and TRBJ1-1; D not certain. This receptor was taken from a girl in the first two years of life with a congenital heart defect. The CDR3 region has the DNA TGTGCCAGAAGTTTATGTCTCACGAGGAACACTGAAGCTTTCTTT. This gives the protein CARSLCLTRNTEAFF.